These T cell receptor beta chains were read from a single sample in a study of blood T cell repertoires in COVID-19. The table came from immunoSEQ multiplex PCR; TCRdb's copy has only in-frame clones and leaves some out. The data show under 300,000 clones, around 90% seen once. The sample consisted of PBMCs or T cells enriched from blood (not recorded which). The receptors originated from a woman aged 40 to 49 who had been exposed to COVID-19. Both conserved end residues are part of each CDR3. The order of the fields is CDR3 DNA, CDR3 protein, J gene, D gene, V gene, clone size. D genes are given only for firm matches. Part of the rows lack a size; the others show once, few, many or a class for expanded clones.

TGTGCCAGCAGCTTAGACCCCCGGGACAGGCCCCACGAGCAGTACTTC	CASSLDPRDRPHEQYF	TRBJ2-7	TRBD1	TRBV7-9	once
TGTGCCAGCTCACCGGGACTAGCGGTAAACACAGATACGCAGTATTTT	CASSPGLAVNTDTQYF	TRBJ2-3	TRBD2	TRBV18	-
TGTGCCAGTAGTGCGTTGAATCAGCCCCAGCATTTT	CASSALNQPQHF	TRBJ1-5	-	TRBV19	-
TGTGCCAGCAGCCACCCGAGGCTAGCGGGGGTTGGCACAGATACGCAGTATTTT	CASSHPRLAGVGTDTQYF	TRBJ2-3	TRBD2	TRBV3-1/TRBV3-2	-
TGTGCCAGCAGCGTTTTTGGGACAGGGGAGATGGAGACCCAGTACTTC	CASSVFGTGEMETQYF	TRBJ2-5	TRBD1	TRBV9	-
TGTGCCACCAGCAGAGATGGGGACAGGGCCGTCTATGGCTACACCTTC	CATSRDGDRAVYGYTF	TRBJ1-2	TRBD1	TRBV15	-
TGCAGTGCTAGTGAGGGACTAGCGGGAGTTAATACGCAGTATTTT	CSASEGLAGVNTQYF	TRBJ2-3	TRBD2	TRBV20-1	-
TGTGCCACCAGTGAGGGGGCCCAGCCCCAGCATTTT	CATSEGAQPQHF	TRBJ1-5	-	TRBV24-1	-
TGTGCCAGCAGCCCGCCGGGACAGGAAAACGAGCAGTACTTC	CASSPPGQENEQYF	TRBJ2-7	TRBD1	TRBV7-9	-
TGTGCCAGCAGCTTAGTTTCGGTGGGAGCTAACTATGGCTACACCTTC	CASSLVSVGANYGYTF	TRBJ1-2	-	TRBV7-2	-